These T cell receptor beta chains were read from a single sample in a study of Ad26.COV2.S vaccination and SARS-CoV-2 variants. Clones were sequenced by immunoSEQ multiplex PCR, and TCRdb holds only the in-frame ones, with some missing. The sample consists of some 340,000 clones, roughly 86% of them appearing once. Here the sequenced sample was peripheral blood, taken in a trial of Ad26.COV2.S vaccine versus placebo. The origin of the receptors is a person between 18 and 65 years old who received the Ad26.COV2.S COVID-19 vaccine or a placebo. Both conserved end residues are part of each CDR3. The D gene is left open where the match is weak. A clone size is listed for some rows: how often the clone was seen (once, few, many), or a class if it is expanded.

TRBV11-2	TRBD1	once	TRBJ1-2	CASSLSGTANYGYTF	TGTGCCAGCAGCCTTTCCGGGACAGCAAACTATGGCTACACCTTC
TRBV30	.	.	TRBJ1-2	CAWSPGQGEHYGYTF	TGTGCCTGGAGCCCTGGGCAGGGAGAACACTATGGCTACACCTTC
TRBV7-9	TRBD1	few	TRBJ1-2	CASSPTGTANYGYTF	TGTGCCAGCAGCCCAACCGGGACAGCTAACTATGGCTACACCTTC
TRBV3-1/TRBV3-2	.	.	TRBJ1-6	CASSLREVGPLHF	TGTGCCAGCAGCCTTAGGGAGGTAGGACCCCTCCACTTT
TRBV5-1	TRBD2	.	TRBJ2-7	CASSRVSSGTELYEQYF	TGCGCCAGCAGCCGTGTGTCGAGCGGGACGGAACTCTACGAGCAGTACTTC
TRBV6-5	.	.	TRBJ2-3	CASRSPSTDTQYF	TGTGCCAGCCGCTCCCCATCCACAGATACGCAGTATTTT
TRBV11-2	.	.	TRBJ2-4	CASSPYRAPRNIQYF	TGTGCCAGCAGCCCTTACAGGGCCCCAAGGAACATTCAGTACTTC
TRBV4-3	.	.	TRBJ2-7	CASSQNQGSYEQYF	TGCGCCAGCAGCCAAAACCAGGGGTCCTACGAGCAGTACTTC
TRBV11-2	.	.	TRBJ2-2	CASSRLWGTGELFF	TGTGCCAGCAGCCGCCTCTGGGGGACCGGGGAGCTGTTTTTT
TRBV7-9	.	once	TRBJ2-7	CASSLAPNYEQYF	TGTGCCAGCAGCTTAGCACCAAACTACGAGCAGTACTTC
TRBV6-5	TRBD1	once	TRBJ1-1	CATLGQLNTEAFF	TGTGCCACATTGGGACAGCTGAACACTGAAGCTTTCTTT
TRBV7-8	.	.	TRBJ2-4	CASSRGSEANIQYF	TGTGCCAGCAGCCGTGGTTCGGAGGCGAACATTCAGTACTTC
TRBV11-2	.	.	TRBJ2-7	CASSLEQDRPYEQYF	TGTGCCAGCAGCTTAGAGCAGGACCGACCCTACGAGCAGTACTTC
TRBV12-5	.	.	TRBJ2-1	CASGLGRASSYNEQFF	TGTGCTAGTGGTTTGGGAAGGGCTAGCTCCTACAATGAGCAGTTCTTC
TRBV28	.	.	TRBJ1-2	CASRQRIGYTF	TGTGCCAGCAGACAGAGGATTGGCTACACCTTC
TRBV7-6	TRBD1	.	TRBJ1-1	CASRMGQGVSGTEAFF	TGTGCCAGCAGAATGGGACAGGGTGTGTCGGGCACTGAAGCTTTCTTT
TRBV11-1	TRBD2	.	TRBJ2-3	CASSSRLAGGTDTQYF	TGTGCCAGCAGCTCACGACTAGCGGGGGGTACAGATACGCAGTATTTT
TRBV15	.	.	TRBJ2-5	CATSRDWGSSGTTAQETQYF	TGTGCCACCAGCAGAGATTGGGGGTCCTCCGGGACAACGGCCCAAGAGACCCAGTACTTC
TRBV19	TRBD1	.	TRBJ1-3	CASSLRQGDTIYF	TGTGCCAGTAGTCTCCGACAGGGGGACACCATATATTTT
TRBV30	.	few	TRBJ1-2	CAYNHYWTDTYGYTF	TGTGCCTACAACCACTACTGGACAGATACCTATGGCTACACCTTC
TRBV9	.	.	TRBJ2-7	CASSVGQPGPYEQYF	TGTGCCAGCAGCGTAGGTCAGCCCGGGCCCTACGAGCAGTACTTC
TRBV2	.	.	TRBJ1-5	CASSDGRGNNQPQHF	TGTGCCAGCAGTGACGGTAGGGGAAACAATCAGCCCCAGCATTTT
TRBV3-1/TRBV3-2	.	.	TRBJ2-7	CASSQLGSDRVQYF	TGTGCCAGCAGCCAATTGGGGAGCGACCGGGTGCAGTACTTC
TRBV20-1	.	.	TRBJ2-5	CSARSEETQYF	TGCAGTGCTAGATCGGAAGAGACCCAGTACTTC